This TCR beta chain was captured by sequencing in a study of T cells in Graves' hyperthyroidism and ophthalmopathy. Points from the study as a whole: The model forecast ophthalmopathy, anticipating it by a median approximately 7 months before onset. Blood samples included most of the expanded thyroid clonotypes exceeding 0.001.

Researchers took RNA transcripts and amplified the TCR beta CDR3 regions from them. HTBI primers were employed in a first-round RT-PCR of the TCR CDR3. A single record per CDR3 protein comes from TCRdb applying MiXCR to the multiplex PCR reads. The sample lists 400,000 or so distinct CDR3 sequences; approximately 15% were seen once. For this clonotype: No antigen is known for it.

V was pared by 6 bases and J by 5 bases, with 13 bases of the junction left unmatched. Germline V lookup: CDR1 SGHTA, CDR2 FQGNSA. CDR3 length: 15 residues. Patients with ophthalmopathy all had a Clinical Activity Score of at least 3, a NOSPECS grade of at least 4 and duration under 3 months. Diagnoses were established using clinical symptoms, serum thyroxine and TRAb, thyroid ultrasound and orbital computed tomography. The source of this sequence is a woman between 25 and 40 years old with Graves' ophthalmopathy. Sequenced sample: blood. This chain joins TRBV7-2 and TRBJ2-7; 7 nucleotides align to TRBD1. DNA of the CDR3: TGTGCCAGCAGTCGGGGACAGTGGGGGTTGAACGAGCAGTACTTC. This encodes CASSRGQWGLNEQYF.